A single sample gave rise to the 18 T cell receptor beta chains below, sequenced in a study of response to subunit inactivated influenza vaccine. One entry per CDR3 protein results from TCRdb running MiXCR on the RT-PCR reads. The sample holds roughly 570,000 distinct CDR3 sequences, under 15% seen once. Sequenced here: PBMCs from blood, sampled 45 days after vaccination. The receptors were sampled from a middle-aged man who received an inactivated influenza vaccine.

This clonotype was found many times. The genes are TRBV10-3 and TRBJ2-2, with TRBD2 matching over 8 bases. The junction had 15 bases not matched to a gene; V was cut back by 6 bases and J by 3 bases. Germline V gene data show CDR1 as ENHRY and CDR2 as SYGVKD. CDR3 length: 18 residues. CDR3 DNA sequence: TGTGCCATCAGGACCGTCGACGGGAGGGCCTGGGACACCGGGGAGCTGTTTTTT. As protein: CAIRTVDGRAWDTGELFF.

The table lists this clonotype with a few counts. V usage is TRBV29-1 and J usage is TRBJ2-7, with D perhaps matching TRBD2 (5 bases). Trimming took 6 bases from V and 6 from J, leaving 18 bases between them. The germline V gene has CDR1 SQVTM and CDR2 ANQGSEA. The CDR3 is made up of 13 amino acids. DNA of the CDR3: TGCAGCGTGGGGAAGGGCGGGTTCGTCGAGCAGTACTTC. This gives the protein CSVGKGGFVEQYF.

This clonotype was seen ten or more times. The chain employs TRBV12-3 or TRBV12-4 and TRBJ2-1; maybe TRBD1 (6 bases). The CDR3 spans 15 residues. V lost 6 bases to trimming and J lost 0 bases, with 12 bases between them. The DNA of the CDR3 is TGTGCCAGCAGGACCCAGGGGTCCTCCTACAATGAGCAGTTCTTC. This sequence encodes CASRTQGSSYNEQFF.

On this clonotype itself: A read error may be the cause here, since a much bigger clone is one base away. The chain carries TRBV29-1 and TRBJ2-5; tentative D call: TRBD2 (6 bases). CDR3 size: 13 residues. CDR1 SQVTM and CDR2 ANQGSEA come from the germline V gene. Deletions cut 7 bases from V and 0 bases from J, with 12 bases between. The CDR3 reads CSAGGRHQETQYF. CDR3 sequence (DNA): TGCAGCGCCGGGGGTAGACACCAAGAGACCCAGTACTTC.

Regarding this clonotype: The junction and the germline gene differ at one end; a read error may be behind it. CDR3 sequence reads: CASSPHRGHLDF. Here the CDR3 DNA reads TGTGCCAGCAGTCCCCACCGGGGACACCTAGACTTC. The chain carries TRBV12-3 or TRBV12-4 and TRBJ2-5; TRBD1 is a possible D gene (6 bases). This CDR3 is 12 amino acids long.

This rearrangement joins TRBV20-1 to TRBJ2-1; perhaps TRBD2 as D (5 bases). V lost 0 bases to trimming and J lost 2 bases, with 11 bases between them. This CDR3 has 15 amino acids. Germline CDR1 DFQATT, CDR2 SNEGSKA (reference sequence). The CDR3 spells CSAREGGSTYNEQFF. In DNA form, the CDR3 reads TGCAGTGCTAGAGAAGGAGGCAGTACCTACAATGAGCAGTTCTTC.

Comment on this clonotype: A much larger clone lies a single base off, so this may be a read error. This chain's CDR3 is CSARVPASGCEQYF. The CDR3 coding sequence is TGCAGTGCTAGAGTTCCCGCTAGCGGGTGCGAGCAGTACTTC. The gene calls are TRBV20-1 and TRBJ2-7, with TRBD2 matching over 8 bases. V was pared by 1 base and J by 6 bases, with 8 bases of the junction left unmatched. Looked up from germline, CDR1 is DFQATT and CDR2 is SNEGSKA (reference sequence). This CDR3 is built from 14 residues.

This clonotype came up a few times. J is TRBJ1-5 and V is TRBV7-9; D call uncertain. From germline, CDR1 is SEHNR and CDR2 FQNEAQ (reference sequence). CDR3 size: 15 residues. Deletions cut 4 bases from V and 0 bases from J, with 10 bases between. The chain's CDR3 is CASSCPLYSNQPQHF. The CDR3 DNA reads TGTGCCAGCAGCTGTCCTCTGTATAGCAATCAGCCCCAGCATTTT.

This clonotype was seen only a few times. The chain couples TRBV9 to TRBJ1-3; D is possibly TRBD1 (5 bases). Germline CDR1 and CDR2: SGDLS and YYNGEE. V was shortened by 3 bases and J by 0 bases, with 13 bases between the two germline ends. This CDR3 has 16 residues. In DNA form, the CDR3 reads TGTGCCAGCAGCGCTTCAGGGTATCTCTCTGGAAACACCATATATTTT. This codes for CASSASGYLSGNTIYF.

The sample holds many counts of this clonotype. The chain uses TRBV9 and TRBJ1-2; 7 bases line up with TRBD1. The CDR3 has 15 amino acids. Germline V gives CDR1 SGDLS, CDR2 YYNGEE. With V trimmed by 1 base and J by 8 bases, 11 bases remained unmatched. CDR3 nucleotides: TGTGCCAGCAGCGTAACGTGGGACAGCGCTATCGGCTACACCTTC. It yields the protein CASSVTWDSAIGYTF.

The sample holds a few counts of this clonotype. The CDR3 DNA sequence: TGCGCCAGCAGCCAAGTGGCGTCCTCTGGAAACACCATATATTTT. Encoded protein: CASSQVASSGNTIYF. The chain has TRBV4-1 and TRBJ1-3; D not certain. CDR1 MGHRA and CDR2 YSYEKL come from the germline V gene. The ends were cut back, 1 base at V and 0 bases at J, with 7 bases in the middle. This CDR3 comprises 15 residues.

The rearrangement links TRBV6-1 to TRBJ2-1; the D gene could be TRBD1 or TRBD2 (5 bases each). This CDR3 has 15 residues. Germline values: CDR1 MNHNS, CDR2 SASEGT. V lost 5 bases and J lost 0, with 11 bases in between. The CDR3 spells CASSRDGSSYNEQFF. CDR3 nucleotide sequence: TGTGCCAGCAGTAGGGACGGCAGCTCCTACAATGAGCAGTTCTTC.

This clonotype was recorded a few times. This chain joins TRBV7-2 and TRBJ2-5; TRBD2 matches at 9 bases. CDR1 is SGHTA, CDR2 FQGNSA, per germline. The trim removed 1 base at V and 5 bases at J, leaving 8 bases unmatched. This CDR3 has 16 residues. The CDR3 DNA sequence: TGTGCCAGCAGCTTAGTATGGCGGGGGGGTGGGGAGACCCAGTACTTC. Encoded protein: CASSLVWRGGGETQYF.

This clonotype was recorded many times. The junction departs from the called germline gene at one end, perhaps through a read error. The rearrangement uses TRBV20-1 and TRBJ2-7; TRBD2 matches 8 bases. The CDR3 loop spans 13 amino acids. Germline lookup yields CDR1 DFQATT and CDR2 SNEGSKA (reference sequence). In DNA form, the CDR3 reads TGCAGTGTTAGAGGAGCGGGAGTGAGCGAGCAGTACTTC. Protein sequence: CSVRGAGVSEQYF.

This clonotype has just a few counts. The V and J genes are TRBV7-9 and TRBJ2-7; D might be TRBD2 (6 bases). CDR1 and CDR2 from the germline V gene are SEHNR and FQNEAQ (reference sequence). V gave up 2 bases and J gave up 5 bases, with 16 bases separating them. The CDR3 has 15 amino acids. CDR3 nucleotide sequence: TGTGCCAGCAGCTTAACGGGACTGGGGGATAACGAGCAGTACTTC. It translates to CASSLTGLGDNEQYF.

This clonotype occurred a few times. The rearrangement joins TRBV9 to TRBJ2-1; 8 nucleotides match TRBD2. V shed 5 bases, J shed 6 bases, and the junction held 13 bases outside the gene matches. The germline V gene has CDR1 SGDLS and CDR2 YYNGEE. The CDR3 has 16 residues. CDR3 residues: CASSVRGGLGSNEQFF. The CDR3 bases are TGTGCCAGCAGTGTTCGCGGGGGACTAGGATCCAATGAGCAGTTCTTC.

The chain is built from TRBV7-9 and TRBJ2-5; 13 positions match TRBD2. The CDR3 consists of 17 residues. Trimming at V came to 5 bases and at J to 2 bases, leaving 8 bases not matched to a gene. Germline V gene data show CDR1 as SEHNR and CDR2 as FQNEAQ (reference sequence). CDR3 protein: CASSTTSGGITQETQYF. CDR3 DNA: TGTGCCAGCAGCACGACTAGCGGGGGGATTACGCAAGAGACCCAGTACTTC.

A few counts support this clonotype. The chain employs TRBV7-2 and TRBJ2-1, with D perhaps matching TRBD1 (5 bases). V lost 1 base to trimming and J lost 10 bases, with 14 bases between them. This CDR3 spans 14 amino acids. Germline V gene data show CDR1 as SGHTA and CDR2 as FQGNSA. This chain's CDR3 is CASSLVARGKEQFF. CDR3 nucleotide sequence: TGTGCCAGCAGCTTAGTAGCTAGGGGAAAAGAGCAGTTCTTC. Combining the CDR3 with reference TRBV7-2 and TRBJ2-1 gives the whole variable domain GAGVSQSPSNKVTEKGKDVELRCDPISGHTALYWYRQSLGQGLEFLIYFQGNSAPDKSGLPSDRFSAERTGGSVSTLTIQRTQQEDSAVYLCASSLVARGKEQFFGPGTRLTVL.